A single sample is the source of the 15 T cell receptor beta chains below, sequenced in a study of shared clonotypes between healthy human individuals (TCRdb year 2020). Libraries were made using the immunoSEQ multiplex PCR assay. TCRdb re-hosts the immuneACCESS table, in-frame sequences only. Its copies lack some clones; in the studies checked, an unresolved V gene accounts for under half of them, and the cause for the rest is not known. The sample yields roughly 2 million clones; approximately 94% were counted once. The top ten hold 0.13% of the sample. The sequenced sample was naive CD4+ T cells sorted from blood. The cell subset or site label corresponds to: CD45RA+ positively selected. These receptors came from a man younger than 35 in good health.

The J gene is TRBJ2-4, the V gene TRBV2, with D tentatively TRBD1 (6 bases). The V gene's germline CDR1 is SNHLY and CDR2 FYNNEI. The V gene lost 4 bases and the J gene lost 4 bases, with 8 bases spanning the gap. CDR3 length: 13 residues. CDR3 in amino acids: CASSVTGKNIQYF. The CDR3 nucleotides read TGTGCCAGCAGTGTAACAGGGAAAAACATTCAGTACTTC.

This sequence joins TRBV5-6 and TRBJ2-4, with 11 nucleotides matching TRBD1. Losses at the gene ends were 4 bases for V and 6 bases for J; bases not matched to a gene: 6. Germline CDR1 SGHDT, CDR2 YYEEEE. The CDR3 extends over 15 amino acids. CDR3 protein: CASSTGQGARNIQYF. The CDR3 nucleotides are TGTGCCAGCAGCACAGGACAGGGGGCACGAAACATTCAGTACTTC.

The rearrangement links TRBV10-3 to TRBJ1-2; D is possibly TRBD1 (5 bases). Germline V lookup: CDR1 ENHRY, CDR2 SYGVKD. V dropped 1 base and J dropped 12 bases, with 18 bases sitting between them. The CDR3 contains 14 residues. The CDR3 coding sequence is TGTGCCATCAGTGAGTTCGGGACCGCGTGGGGTGACACCTTC. The encoded protein is CAISEFGTAWGDTF.

The chain combines TRBV7-9 with TRBJ1-2; no clear D. In germline, CDR1 is SEHNR, CDR2 FQNEAQ (reference sequence). The CDR3 has 13 amino acids. The V gene lost 5 bases and the J gene lost 1 base, with 8 bases spanning the gap. CDR3 sequence: CASSPGFNYGYTF. The CDR3 DNA reads as TGTGCCAGCAGCCCCGGATTTAACTATGGCTACACCTTC.

The chain combines TRBV2 with TRBJ2-5, with D maybe TRBD2 (6 bases). The length of the CDR3 is 13 residues. Germline CDR1 and CDR2: SNHLY and FYNNEI. V was clipped by 6 bases and J by 5 bases, with 13 bases between them. The CDR3 sequence: CASSPVGGETQYF. The CDR3 bases are TGTGCCAGCAGCCCCGTTGGGGGGGAGACCCAGTACTTC.

The chain carries TRBV10-3 and TRBJ2-7; a weak D match, TRBD1 (6 bases). CDR1 is ENHRY and CDR2 is SYGVKD in the germline V gene. This CDR3 contains 15 residues. V was shortened by 6 bases and J by 5 bases, with 20 bases between the two germline ends. CDR3 region: CAISTRTGIPNEQYF. The CDR3 DNA sequence: TGTGCCATCAGCACCCGTACAGGGATCCCCAACGAGCAGTACTTC.

As regards this clone: The same CDR3 arises from other DNA sequences in this sample as well. The V gene is TRBV30, the J gene TRBJ1-2; a weak D match, TRBD1 (5 bases). Trimming cost V 4 bases and J 4 bases, with 13 bases left between them. CDR3 length: 13 residues. Germline V gives CDR1 GTSNPN, CDR2 SVGIG (reference sequence). The CDR3 DNA follows: TGTGCCTGGAACCCCCGGGGGGGCTATGGCTACACCTTC. Encoded protein: CAWNPRGGYGYTF.

The genes are TRBV29-1 and TRBJ1-1; D ambiguous. Germline V gene data show CDR1 as SQVTM and CDR2 as ANQGSEA. V was trimmed by 4 bases and J by 3 bases, leaving 15 bases between them. The CDR3 contains 14 residues. CDR3: CSVGRLAGDTEAFF. Written as DNA, the CDR3 is TGCAGCGTTGGAAGACTTGCCGGGGACACTGAAGCTTTCTTT.

The genes are TRBV6-5 and TRBJ1-1; the D gene is possibly TRBD1 (6 bases). The CDR3 loop spans 15 amino acids. Between the trimmed V and J ends, which lost 6 bases and 4 bases, there was a span of 18 bases. Per the germline V gene, CDR1 is MNHEY and CDR2 is SVGAGI. The CDR3 loop is CASSRLWGARTEAFF. Here the CDR3 DNA reads TGTGCCAGCAGCCGACTATGGGGGGCGCGCACTGAAGCTTTCTTT.

In this sample, this clone turned up once. The same CDR3 is also encoded by other DNA sequences in this sample. The chain is built from TRBV7-2 and TRBJ1-5; the D gene is possibly TRBD1 (6 bases). The CDR3 loop spans 15 amino acids. Trimming left V 2 bases short and J 4 bases short, with 12 bases between. The germline gives CDR1 SGHTA, CDR2 FQGNSA. The CDR3 bases are TGTGCCAGCAGCTTAAAAGGGGGGGGTAATCAGCCCCAGCATTTT. Translating gives CASSLKGGGNQPQHF.

A word on this clone: The sample carries other DNA sequences with the same CDR3. The V and J genes are TRBV5-1 and TRBJ2-5, with a weak D call TRBD1 (5 bases). The V end was cut by 0 bases, the J end by 0 bases, with 9 bases between. The CDR3 is 15 amino acids. Germline CDR1 is SGHRS and CDR2 is YFSETQ. In nucleotides, the CDR3 is TGCGCCAGCAGCTTGGTTTCAGGGTACCAAGAGACCCAGTACTTC. This translates into CASSLVSGYQETQYF. Full variable domain (outside the CDR3, taken from reference TRBV5-1 and TRBJ2-5): KAGVTQTPRYLIKTRGQQVTLSCSPISGHRSVSWYQQTPGQGLQFLFEYFSETQRNKGNFPGRFSGRQFSNSRSEMNVSTLELGDSALYLCASSLVSGYQETQYFGPGTRLLVL.

The chain couples TRBV5-6 to TRBJ1-4; TRBD1 might be the D (5 bases). The germline V gene has CDR1 SGHDT and CDR2 YYEEEE. Trimming pared 5 bases from V and 7 bases from J, leaving 18 bases between. The CDR3 runs 15 residues. Here the CDR3 DNA reads TGTGCCAGCAGTTACCGGGGGTTTTTAGTTGAAAAACTGTTTTTT. Protein product: CASSYRGFLVEKLFF. Full variable domain (rest looked up from reference TRBV5-6 and TRBJ1-4): DAGVTQSPTHLIKTRGQQVTLRCSPKSGHDTVSWYQQALGQGPQFIFQYYEEEERQRGNFPDRFSGHQFPNYSSELNVNALLLGDSALYLCASSYRGFLVEKLFFGSGTQLSVL.

The chain recombines TRBV30 with TRBJ2-7; possibly TRBD2 for D (5 bases). CDR1 and CDR2 from the germline V gene are GTSNPN and SVGIG (reference sequence). This CDR3 has 13 amino acids. V shed 2 bases and J shed 4 bases, with 12 bases lying between them. CDR3 sequence reads: CAWSPGLMYEQYF. CDR3 sequence (DNA): TGTGCCTGGAGTCCCGGACTCATGTACGAGCAGTACTTC. The whole variable domain, filled in from reference TRBV30 and TRBJ2-7, reads SQTIHQWPATLVQPVGSPLSLECTVEGTSNPNLYWYRQAAGRGLQLLFYSVGIGQISSEVPQNLSASRPQDRQFILSSKKLLLSDSGFYLCAWSPGLMYEQYFGPGTRLTVT.

This chain connects TRBV28 to TRBJ2-1, with TRBD2 matching over 14 bases. CDR1 is MDHEN, CDR2 SYDVKM, per germline. V dropped 6 bases and J dropped 4; count of bases not matched to a gene: 5. The CDR3 is 16 residues long. CDR3: CASSRGTSGGYNEQFF. CDR3 bases: TGTGCCAGCAGCCGGGGGACTAGCGGGGGATACAATGAGCAGTTCTTC.

V gene TRBV7-2 combines with J gene TRBJ2-5; the match to TRBD2 covers 7 bases. V trimming: 6 bases; J trimming: 1 base; junction bases outside the gene matches: 8. The CDR3 length is 15 residues. CDR1 SGHTA and CDR2 FQGNSA come from the germline V gene. CDR3 residues: CASSNQRGSQETQYF. The CDR3 bases are TGTGCCAGCAGTAACCAGCGGGGCTCCCAAGAGACCCAGTACTTC.